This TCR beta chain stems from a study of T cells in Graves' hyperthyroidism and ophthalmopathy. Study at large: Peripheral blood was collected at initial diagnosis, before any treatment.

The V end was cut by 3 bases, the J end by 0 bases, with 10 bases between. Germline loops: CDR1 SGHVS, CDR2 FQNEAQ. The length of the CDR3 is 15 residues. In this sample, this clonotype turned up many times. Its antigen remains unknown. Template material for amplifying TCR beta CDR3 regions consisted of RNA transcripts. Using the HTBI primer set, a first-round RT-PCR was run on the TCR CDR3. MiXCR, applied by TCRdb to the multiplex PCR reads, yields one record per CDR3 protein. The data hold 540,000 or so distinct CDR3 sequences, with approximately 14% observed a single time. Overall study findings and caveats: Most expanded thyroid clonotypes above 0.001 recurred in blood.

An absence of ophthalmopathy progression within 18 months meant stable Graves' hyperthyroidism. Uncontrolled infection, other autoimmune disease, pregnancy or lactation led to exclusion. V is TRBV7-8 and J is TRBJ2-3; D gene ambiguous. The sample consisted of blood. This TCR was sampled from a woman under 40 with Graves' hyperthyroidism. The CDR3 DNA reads TGTGCCAGCAGCTTTTTAGCAGAAAGCACAGATACGCAGTATTTT. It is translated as CASSFLAESTDTQYF.